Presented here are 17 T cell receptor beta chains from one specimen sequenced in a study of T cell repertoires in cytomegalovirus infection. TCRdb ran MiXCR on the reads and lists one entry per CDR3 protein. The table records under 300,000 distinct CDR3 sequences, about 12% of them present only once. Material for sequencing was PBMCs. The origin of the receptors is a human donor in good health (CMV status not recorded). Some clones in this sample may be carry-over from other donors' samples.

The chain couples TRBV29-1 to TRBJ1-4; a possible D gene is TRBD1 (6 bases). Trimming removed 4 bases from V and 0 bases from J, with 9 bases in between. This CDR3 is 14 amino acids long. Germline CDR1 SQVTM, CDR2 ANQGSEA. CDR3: CSVAGQPTNEKLFF. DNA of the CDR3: TGCAGCGTTGCGGGACAACCAACTAATGAAAAACTGTTTTTT.

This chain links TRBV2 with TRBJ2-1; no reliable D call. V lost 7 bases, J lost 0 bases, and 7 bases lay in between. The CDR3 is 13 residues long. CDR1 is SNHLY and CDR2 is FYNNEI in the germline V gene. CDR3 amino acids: CASILDSYNEQFF. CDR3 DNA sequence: TGTGCCAGCATCCTGGACTCCTACAATGAGCAGTTCTTC.

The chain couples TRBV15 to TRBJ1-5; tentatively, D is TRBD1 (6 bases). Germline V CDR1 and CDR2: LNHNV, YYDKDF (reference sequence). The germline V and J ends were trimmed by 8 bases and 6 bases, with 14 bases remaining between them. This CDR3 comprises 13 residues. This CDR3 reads CATAQGKSQPQHF. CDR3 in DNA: TGTGCCACCGCTCAGGGGAAGTCTCAGCCCCAGCATTTT.

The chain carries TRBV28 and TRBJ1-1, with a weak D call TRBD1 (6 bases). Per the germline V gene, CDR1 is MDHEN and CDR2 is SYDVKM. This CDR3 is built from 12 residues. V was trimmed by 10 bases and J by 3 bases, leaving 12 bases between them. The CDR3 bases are TGTGCCACCCGAGGGGGGCACACTGAAGCTTTCTTT. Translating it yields CATRGGHTEAFF.

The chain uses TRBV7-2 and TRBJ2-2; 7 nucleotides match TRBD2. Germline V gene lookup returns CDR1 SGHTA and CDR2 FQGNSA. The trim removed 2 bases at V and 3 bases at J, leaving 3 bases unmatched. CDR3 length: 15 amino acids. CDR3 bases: TGTGCCAGCAGCTTAAGGACTAGGGACACCGGGGAGCTGTTTTTT. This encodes CASSLRTRDTGELFF.

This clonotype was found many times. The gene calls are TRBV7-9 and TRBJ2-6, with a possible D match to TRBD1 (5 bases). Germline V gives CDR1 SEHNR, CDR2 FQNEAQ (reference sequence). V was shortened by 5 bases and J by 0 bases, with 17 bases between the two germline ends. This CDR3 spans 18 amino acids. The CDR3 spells CASSPLRAPFSGANVLTF. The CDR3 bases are TGTGCCAGCAGCCCCCTCAGGGCTCCCTTCTCTGGGGCCAACGTCCTGACTTTC.

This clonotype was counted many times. This CDR3 is CASSPSGNRREQYF. CDR3 coding DNA: TGTGCCAGCAGCCCCTCGGGCAACCGACGCGAGCAGTACTTC. This chain connects TRBV11-2 to TRBJ2-7; D not resolved. The germline V and J ends were trimmed by 5 bases and 6 bases, with 17 bases remaining between them. Germline lookup yields CDR1 SGHAT and CDR2 FQNNGV. This CDR3 is built from 14 residues.

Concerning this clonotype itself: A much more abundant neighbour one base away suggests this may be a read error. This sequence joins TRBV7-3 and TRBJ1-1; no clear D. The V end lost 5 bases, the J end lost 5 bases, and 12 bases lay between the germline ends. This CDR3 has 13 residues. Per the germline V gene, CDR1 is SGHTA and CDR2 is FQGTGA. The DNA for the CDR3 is TGTGCCAGCAGCCCGTCCCCTGATACTGAAGCTTTCTTT. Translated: CASSPSPDTEAFF. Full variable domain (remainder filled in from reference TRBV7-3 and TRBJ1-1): GAGVSQTPSNKVTEKGKYVELRCDPISGHTALYWYRQSLGQGPEFLIYFQGTGAADDSGLPNDRFFAVRPEGSVSTLKIQRTERGDSAVYLCASSPSPDTEAFFGQGTRLTVV.

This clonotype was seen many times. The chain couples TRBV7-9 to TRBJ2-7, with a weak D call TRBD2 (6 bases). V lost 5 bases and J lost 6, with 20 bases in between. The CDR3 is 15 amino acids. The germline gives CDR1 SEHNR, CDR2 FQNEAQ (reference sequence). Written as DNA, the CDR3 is TGTGCCAGCAGCCACGGGGGTGAGGGGCGTCCCGAGCAGTACTTC. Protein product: CASSHGGEGRPEQYF.

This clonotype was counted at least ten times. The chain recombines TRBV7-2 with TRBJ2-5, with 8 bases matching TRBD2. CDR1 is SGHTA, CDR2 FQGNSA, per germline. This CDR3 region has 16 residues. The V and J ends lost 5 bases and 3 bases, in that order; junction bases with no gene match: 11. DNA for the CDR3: TGTGCCAGCAGCAGAAGACGGACTAGCATTAAAGAGACCCAGTACTTC. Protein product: CASSRRRTSIKETQYF.

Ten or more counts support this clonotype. CDR3 DNA sequence: TGTGCCAGCAGTGAAGCGCTGGCCCTGGGACCCAAAAACATTCAGTACTTC. This translates into CASSEALALGPKNIQYF. The rearrangement uses TRBV6-1 and TRBJ2-4; D possibly uses TRBD1 or TRBD2 (5 bases each). Trimming shortened V by 0 bases and J by 2 bases, and 14 bases separated the two germline ends. Germline CDR1 is MNHNS and CDR2 is SASEGT. The CDR3 has 17 residues.

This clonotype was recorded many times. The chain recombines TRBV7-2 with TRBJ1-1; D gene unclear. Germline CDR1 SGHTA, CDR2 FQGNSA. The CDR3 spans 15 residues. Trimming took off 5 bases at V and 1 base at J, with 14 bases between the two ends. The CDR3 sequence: CASSARVLTNTEAFF. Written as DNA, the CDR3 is TGTGCCAGCAGCGCACGAGTCTTAACGAACACTGAAGCTTTCTTT.

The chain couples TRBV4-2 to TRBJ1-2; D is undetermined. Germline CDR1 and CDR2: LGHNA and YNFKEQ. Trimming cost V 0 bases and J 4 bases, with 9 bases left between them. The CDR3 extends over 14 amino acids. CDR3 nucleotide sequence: TGTGCCAGCAGCCAAGATGATGCTTTCTATGGCTACACCTTC. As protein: CASSQDDAFYGYTF.

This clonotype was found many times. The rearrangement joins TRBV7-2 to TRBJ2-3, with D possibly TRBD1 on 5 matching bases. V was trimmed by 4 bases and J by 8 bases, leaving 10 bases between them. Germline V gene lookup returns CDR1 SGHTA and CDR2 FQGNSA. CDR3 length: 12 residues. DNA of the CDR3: TGTGCCAGCAGCTCAGGGAAAAGTACGCAGTATTTT. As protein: CASSSGKSTQYF.

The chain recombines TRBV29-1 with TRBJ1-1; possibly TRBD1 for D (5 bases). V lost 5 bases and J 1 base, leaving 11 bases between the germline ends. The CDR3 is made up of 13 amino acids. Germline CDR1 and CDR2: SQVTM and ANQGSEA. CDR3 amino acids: CSVLMGQNTEAFF. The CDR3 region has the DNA TGCAGCGTTCTAATGGGGCAGAACACTGAAGCTTTCTTT.

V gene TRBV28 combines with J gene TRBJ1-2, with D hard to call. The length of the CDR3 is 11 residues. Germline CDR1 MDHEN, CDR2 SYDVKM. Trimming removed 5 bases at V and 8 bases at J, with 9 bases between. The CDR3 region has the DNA TGTGCCAGCAGTCCAGCAGGCGGCTACACCTTC. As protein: CASSPAGGYTF.

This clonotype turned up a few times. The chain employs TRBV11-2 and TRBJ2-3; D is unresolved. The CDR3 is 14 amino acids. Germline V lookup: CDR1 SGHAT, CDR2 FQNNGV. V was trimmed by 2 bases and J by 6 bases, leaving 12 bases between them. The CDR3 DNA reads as TGTGCCAGCAGCTTATCCGCGATCGAGGATACGCAGTATTTT. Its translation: CASSLSAIEDTQYF. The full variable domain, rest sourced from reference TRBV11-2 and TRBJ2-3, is EAGVAQSPRYKIIEKRQSVAFWCNPISGHATLYWYQQILGQGPKLLIQFQNNGVVDDSQLPKDRFSAERLKGVDSTLKIQPAKLEDSAVYLCASSLSAIEDTQYFGPGTRLTVL.